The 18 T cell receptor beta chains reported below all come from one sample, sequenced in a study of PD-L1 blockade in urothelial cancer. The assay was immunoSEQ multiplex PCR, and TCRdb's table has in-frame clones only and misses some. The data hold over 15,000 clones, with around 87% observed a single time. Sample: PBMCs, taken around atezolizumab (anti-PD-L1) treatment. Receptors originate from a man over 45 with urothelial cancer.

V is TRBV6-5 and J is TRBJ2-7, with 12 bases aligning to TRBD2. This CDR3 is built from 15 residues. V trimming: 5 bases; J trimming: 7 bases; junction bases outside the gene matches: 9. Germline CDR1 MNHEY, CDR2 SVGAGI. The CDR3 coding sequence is TGTGCCAGCAGTCGATCCCTAGCGGGAGGGGTTGAGCAGTACTTC. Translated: CASSRSLAGGVEQYF.

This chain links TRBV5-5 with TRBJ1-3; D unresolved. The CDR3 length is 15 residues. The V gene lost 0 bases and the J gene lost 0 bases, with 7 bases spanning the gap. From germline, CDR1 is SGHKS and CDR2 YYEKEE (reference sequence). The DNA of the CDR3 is TGTGCCAGCAGCTTGGGGCAGGCCTCTGGAAACACCATATATTTT. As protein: CASSLGQASGNTIYF.

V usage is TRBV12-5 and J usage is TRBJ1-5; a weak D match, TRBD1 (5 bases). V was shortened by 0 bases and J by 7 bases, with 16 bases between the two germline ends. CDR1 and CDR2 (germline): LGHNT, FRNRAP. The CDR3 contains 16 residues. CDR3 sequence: CASGLVLRGTIQPQHF. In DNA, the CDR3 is TGTGCTAGTGGTTTGGTACTAAGGGGAACGATCCAGCCCCAGCATTTT.

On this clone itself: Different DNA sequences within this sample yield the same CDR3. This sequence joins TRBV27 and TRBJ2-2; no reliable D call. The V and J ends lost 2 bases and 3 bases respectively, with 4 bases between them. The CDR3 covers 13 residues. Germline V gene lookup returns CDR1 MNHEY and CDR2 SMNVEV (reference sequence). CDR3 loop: CASSLPYTGELFF. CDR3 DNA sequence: TGTGCCAGCAGTTTACCTTACACCGGGGAGCTGTTTTTT.

CDR3 residues: CASQSGGAGYTF. The CDR3 DNA reads TGTGCCTCCCAGAGTGGGGGGGCGGGCTACACCTTC. The chain uses TRBV2 and TRBJ1-2, with D tentatively TRBD1 (6 bases). Trimming stripped 11 bases from V and 8 bases from J, with 18 bases between. The germline V gene has CDR1 SNHLY and CDR2 FYNNEI. This CDR3 contains 12 residues. The full variable domain, with the rest looked up from reference TRBV2 and TRBJ1-2, is EPEVTQTPSHQVTQMGQEVILRCVPISNHLYFYWYRQILGQKVEFLVSFYNNEISEKSEIFDDQFSVERPDGSNFTLKIRSTKLEDSAMYFCASQSGGAGYTFGSGTRLTVV.

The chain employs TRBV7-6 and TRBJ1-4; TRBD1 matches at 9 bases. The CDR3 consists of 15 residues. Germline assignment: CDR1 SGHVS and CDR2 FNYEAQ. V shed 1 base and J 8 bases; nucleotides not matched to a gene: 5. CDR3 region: CASSLGGTGSEKLFF. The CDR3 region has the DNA TGTGCCAGCAGCTTAGGTGGGACAGGGAGCGAAAAACTGTTTTTT.

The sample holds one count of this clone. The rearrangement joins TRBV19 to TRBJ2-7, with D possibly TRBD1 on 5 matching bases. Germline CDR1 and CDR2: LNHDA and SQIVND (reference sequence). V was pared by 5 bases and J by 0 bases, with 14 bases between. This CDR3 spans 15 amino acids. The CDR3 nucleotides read TGTGCCAGTAGTCGGCTCGCGACAGTCTCCTACGAGCAGTACTTC. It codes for CASSRLATVSYEQYF.

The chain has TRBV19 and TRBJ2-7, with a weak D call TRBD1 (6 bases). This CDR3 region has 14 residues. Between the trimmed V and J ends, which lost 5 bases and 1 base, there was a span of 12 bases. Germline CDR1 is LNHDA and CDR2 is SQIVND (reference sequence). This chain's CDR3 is CASSSGVRSYEQYF. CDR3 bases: TGTGCCAGTAGTTCAGGGGTACGGTCCTACGAGCAGTACTTC. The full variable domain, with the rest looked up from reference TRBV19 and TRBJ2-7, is DGGITQSPKYLFRKEGQNVTLSCEQNLNHDAMYWYRQDPGQGLRLIYYSQIVNDFQKGDIAEGYSVSREKKESFPLTVTSAQKNPTAFYLCASSSGVRSYEQYFGPGTRLTVT.

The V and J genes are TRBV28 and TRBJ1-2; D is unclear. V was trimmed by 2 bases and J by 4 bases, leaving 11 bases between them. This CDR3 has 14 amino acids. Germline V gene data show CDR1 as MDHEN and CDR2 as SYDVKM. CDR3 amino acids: CASSLRSMSYGYTF. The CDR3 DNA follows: TGTGCCAGCAGTTTAAGAAGTATGAGCTATGGCTACACCTTC.

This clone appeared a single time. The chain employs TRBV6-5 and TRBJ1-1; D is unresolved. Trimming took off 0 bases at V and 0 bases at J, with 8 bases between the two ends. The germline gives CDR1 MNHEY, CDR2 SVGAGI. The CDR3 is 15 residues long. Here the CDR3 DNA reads TGTGCCAGCAGTTACTCTAACTACATGAACACTGAAGCTTTCTTT. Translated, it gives CASSYSNYMNTEAFF.

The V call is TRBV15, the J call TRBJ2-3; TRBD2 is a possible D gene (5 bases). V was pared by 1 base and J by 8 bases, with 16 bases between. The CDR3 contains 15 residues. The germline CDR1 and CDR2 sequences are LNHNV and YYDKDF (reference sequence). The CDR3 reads CATSRVIGLSTTQYF. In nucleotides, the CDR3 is TGTGCCACCAGCAGAGTTATCGGACTGTCAACTACGCAGTATTTT.

The CDR3 loop reads CASTPRDRLYNEQFF. DNA for the CDR3: TGTGCCAGCACCCCCCGGGACAGACTCTACAATGAGCAGTTCTTC. The genes are TRBV27 and TRBJ2-1; TRBD1 matches 7 bases. The V segment lost 7 bases and the J segment 3 bases; nucleotides outside the gene matches: 9. Per germline, CDR1 MNHEY and CDR2 SMNVEV (reference sequence). CDR3 length: 15 amino acids.

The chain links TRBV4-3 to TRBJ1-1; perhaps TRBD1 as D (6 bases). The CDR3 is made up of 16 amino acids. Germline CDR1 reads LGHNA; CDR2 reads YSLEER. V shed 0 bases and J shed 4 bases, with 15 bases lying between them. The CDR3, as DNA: TGCGCCAGCAGCCAAGATCCGGACAGTAGGGGCACTGAAGCTTTCTTT. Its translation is CASSQDPDSRGTEAFF.

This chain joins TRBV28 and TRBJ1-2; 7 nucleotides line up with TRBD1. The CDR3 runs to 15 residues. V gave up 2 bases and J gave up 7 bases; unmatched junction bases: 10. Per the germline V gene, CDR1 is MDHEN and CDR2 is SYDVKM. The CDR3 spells CASSLTGEYFSGYTF. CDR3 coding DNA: TGTGCCAGCAGTTTAACAGGGGAGTATTTTAGTGGCTACACCTTC.

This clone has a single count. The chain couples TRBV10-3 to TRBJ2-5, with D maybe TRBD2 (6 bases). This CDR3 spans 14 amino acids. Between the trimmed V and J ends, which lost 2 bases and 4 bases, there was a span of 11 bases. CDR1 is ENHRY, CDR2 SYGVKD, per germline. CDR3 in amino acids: CAISEDPSVETQYF. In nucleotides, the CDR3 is TGTGCCATCAGTGAGGATCCTAGCGTAGAGACCCAGTACTTC.

CDR3 nucleotides: TGTGCCAGCGACCCGACAGGGGCCTCCTACGAGCAGTACTTC. Residues: CASDPTGASYEQYF. V usage is TRBV7-2 and J usage is TRBJ2-7; 8 bases are a match to TRBD1. The J segment lost 0 bases and the V segment lost 8 bases, leaving 6 bases of the junction unmatched. Germline CDR1 and CDR2: SGHTA and FQGNSA. The CDR3 consists of 14 residues.

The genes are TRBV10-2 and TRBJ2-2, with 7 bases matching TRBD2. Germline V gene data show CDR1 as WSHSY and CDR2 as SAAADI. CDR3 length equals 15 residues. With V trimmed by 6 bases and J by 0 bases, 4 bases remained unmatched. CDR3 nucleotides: TGCGCCAGCAGCCTACTAGCGTCGAACACCGGGGAGCTGTTTTTT. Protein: CASSLLASNTGELFF.

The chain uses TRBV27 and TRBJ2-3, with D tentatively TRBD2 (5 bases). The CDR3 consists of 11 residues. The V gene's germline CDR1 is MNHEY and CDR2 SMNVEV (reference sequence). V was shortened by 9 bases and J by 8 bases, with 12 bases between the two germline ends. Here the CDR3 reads CASQGGITQYF. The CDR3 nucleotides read TGTGCCAGTCAAGGAGGAATTACGCAGTATTTT.